The 21 T cell receptor beta chains in this list originate from one sample, sequenced in a study of vaccination and CD4 T cells after COVID-19. Described treatment: approximately 9-day PBMC culture with coronavirus spike peptide pools or control peptides (ViraFEST assay). Sequenced with the Oncomine TCR Beta short-read assay was DNA taken from cultured CD4+ T cells. TCRdb re-analysed the PCR reads in MiXCR, keeping a single row per CDR3 protein. The repertoire has almost 20,000 distinct CDR3 sequences, around 83% of them found once; the top ten carry approximately 17%. Their specific antigens are unknown. Sample: CD4+ T cells from blood, cultured in vitro, taken after SARS-CoV-2 vaccination. The receptors were gathered from a human donor who received a COVID-19 vaccine.

This clonotype was seen just once. The chain has TRBV6-2 or TRBV6-3 and TRBJ1-6, with D tentatively TRBD1 (6 bases). V was shortened by 6 bases and J by 11 bases, with 14 bases between the two germline ends. The CDR3 is 13 amino acids. The germline gives CDR1 MNHEY, CDR2 SVGEGT. The CDR3 reads CASSRPGATPLHF. The CDR3 DNA reads TGTGCCAGCAGCCGACCAGGGGCGACACCCCTCCACTTT.

The sample holds one count of this clonotype. The chain links TRBV9 to TRBJ2-2; D gene unclear. Germline loops: CDR1 SGDLS, CDR2 YYNGEE. CDR3 length equals 14 residues. The V and J ends lost 4 bases and 6 bases respectively, with 13 bases between them. CDR3 DNA sequence: TGTGCCAGCAGCCCGGAGATTCAGGCCGGGGAGCTGTTTTTT. Protein sequence: CASSPEIQAGELFF.

The chain carries TRBV7-9 and TRBJ2-6; a weak D match, TRBD2 (5 bases). With 3 bases removed from V and 0 bases from J, the gap between germline ends came to 12 bases. Germline V CDR1 and CDR2: SEHNR, FQNEAQ (reference sequence). The CDR3 totals 17 residues. The CDR3 here is CASSLGGGVSGANVLTF. CDR3 bases: TGTGCCAGCAGCTTGGGTGGAGGAGTCTCTGGGGCCAACGTCCTGACTTTC.

This chain joins TRBV2 and TRBJ2-1; 9 nucleotides agree with TRBD1. This CDR3 has 16 residues. Trimming cost V 4 bases and J 9 bases; bases outside gene matches: 13. Germline V gene data show CDR1 as SNHLY and CDR2 as FYNNEI. The CDR3 protein is CASSATTGGSASEQFF. In DNA, the CDR3 is TGTGCCAGCAGTGCCACAACAGGGGGCTCGGCGAGTGAGCAGTTCTTC.

V and J are TRBV12-3 or TRBV12-4 and TRBJ2-5; possible D gene TRBD1, 6 bases. Trimming left V 5 bases short and J 3 bases short, with 10 bases between. This CDR3 region has 13 residues. The CDR3 loop reads CASSPDSKETQYF. CDR3 DNA: TGTGCCAGCAGTCCGGACAGTAAAGAGACCCAGTACTTC.

The gene calls are TRBV7-6 and TRBJ1-1; the D gene is possibly TRBD1 (6 bases). Trimming took 5 bases from V and 1 from J, leaving 17 bases between them. CDR3 size: 16 residues. In germline, CDR1 is SGHVS, CDR2 FNYEAQ. Here the CDR3 reads CASSTVASGQNTEAFF. CDR3 bases: TGTGCCAGCAGCACCGTAGCCTCGGGACAGAACACTGAAGCTTTCTTT.

The chain couples TRBV11-3 to TRBJ2-7; 7 bases align to TRBD1. Germline V lookup: CDR1 SGHNT, CDR2 YENEEA. The CDR3 covers 13 residues. V was pared by 8 bases and J by 5 bases, with 9 bases of the junction left unmatched. The chain's CDR3 is CASEQGMSHEQYF. CDR3 in DNA: TGTGCCAGCGAACAGGGGATGTCACACGAGCAGTACTTC.

The chain carries TRBV4-2 and TRBJ2-3; 9 bases are shared with TRBD2. Germline V gene lookup returns CDR1 LGHNA and CDR2 YNFKEQ. This CDR3 contains 15 residues. V gave up 5 bases and J gave up 1 base; unmatched junction bases: 4. This chain's CDR3 is CASSTAGGGTDTQYF. The CDR3 DNA is TGTGCCAGCAGCACAGCGGGGGGCGGCACAGATACGCAGTATTTT.

The gene calls are TRBV6-1 and TRBJ1-3; maybe TRBD1 (6 bases). The germline CDR1 and CDR2 sequences are MNHNS and SASEGT. The CDR3 contains 13 residues. The germline V and J ends were trimmed by 6 bases and 3 bases, with 9 bases remaining between them. CDR3 loop: CASRTGLGNTIYF. Written as DNA, the CDR3 is TGTGCCAGCAGGACAGGCCTTGGAAACACCATATATTTT.

CDR3: CASSVGDSGGAWETQYF. CDR3 in DNA: TGTGCCAGCAGCGTAGGAGATAGCGGGGGGGCATGGGAGACCCAGTACTTC. This chain joins TRBV9 and TRBJ2-5; 11 nucleotides match TRBD2. V shed 0 bases, J shed 5 bases, and the junction held 9 bases outside the gene matches. Looked up from germline, CDR1 is SGDLS and CDR2 is YYNGEE. This CDR3 comprises 17 residues.

The V gene is TRBV5-1, the J gene TRBJ2-7, with D possibly matching TRBD1 (6 bases). This CDR3 has 13 residues. Between the trimmed V and J ends, which lost 5 bases and 5 bases, there was a span of 14 bases. CDR1 and CDR2 (germline): SGHRS, YFSETQ. DNA of the CDR3: TGCGCCAGCAGTCGAACAGGGAGCCACGAGCAGTACTTC. Its protein is CASSRTGSHEQYF.

This clonotype was picked up a small number of times. The chain employs TRBV27 and TRBJ1-6; no reliable D call. Trimming removed 2 bases from V and 8 bases from J, with 13 bases in between. CDR3 length: 15 amino acids. Germline CDR1 reads MNHEY; CDR2 reads SMNVEV (reference sequence). The CDR3 loop reads CASSLTFSGYSPLHF. CDR3 in DNA: TGTGCCAGCAGTTTAACCTTTTCTGGGTATTCACCCCTCCACTTT.

The chain links TRBV11-3 to TRBJ2-1, with 7 nucleotides matching TRBD2. The junction had 6 bases not matched to a gene; V was cut back by 1 base and J by 9 bases. Germline V gene lookup returns CDR1 SGHNT and CDR2 YENEEA. The CDR3 is 14 amino acids. CDR3 DNA sequence: TGTGCCAGCAGCTTAGGATGGGAGGGGAGTGAGCAGTTCTTC. Amino acid sequence: CASSLGWEGSEQFF.

This clonotype appeared once. The chain is built from TRBV19 and TRBJ2-3; 8 positions match TRBD1. V lost 7 bases, J lost 4 bases, and 13 bases stayed unmatched. The V gene's germline CDR1 is LNHDA and CDR2 SQIVND (reference sequence). CDR3 length equals 16 residues. CDR3: CASTGPTGQAPDTQYF. CDR3 in DNA: TGTGCCAGTACCGGACCCACGGGACAGGCCCCAGATACGCAGTATTTT.

In the case of this clonotype: One end of the junction does not line up with germline, which may come from a read error. The CDR3 reads CASREGTGGDYGYTF. In DNA form, the CDR3 reads TGTGCCAGCAGGGAAGGGACAGGGGGGGACTATGGCTACACCTTC. V and J are TRBV6-1 and TRBJ1-2; 11 bases match TRBD1. The CDR3 length is 15 residues. Germline V gene sequence: CDR1 MNHNS, CDR2 SASEGT.

The rearrangement links TRBV2 to TRBJ1-1; D gene uncertain. This CDR3 region has 15 residues. Germline values: CDR1 SNHLY, CDR2 FYNNEI. Trimming shortened V by 7 bases and J by 1 base, and 16 bases separated the two germline ends. The CDR3 region is CASKRRLTTNTEAFF. The CDR3 DNA reads TGTGCCAGCAAAAGGCGGTTAACCACGAACACTGAAGCTTTCTTT.

The chain carries TRBV12-5 and TRBJ2-3; D possibly corresponds to TRBD2 (7 bases). Deletions cut 5 bases from V and 2 bases from J, with 17 bases between. The CDR3 has 16 amino acids. The germline CDR1 and CDR2 sequences are LGHNT and FRNRAP. This chain's CDR3 is CASGNYRGGYTDTQYF. The CDR3 nucleotides read TGTGCTAGTGGTAACTACCGCGGGGGCTACACAGATACGCAGTATTTT.

This chain connects TRBV4-2 to TRBJ2-1; D is ambiguous. This CDR3 spans 15 amino acids. Germline V CDR1 and CDR2: LGHNA, YNFKEQ. V lost 0 bases and J 8 bases, leaving 14 bases between the germline ends. The CDR3 coding sequence is TGTGCCAGCAGCCAAGATGGGGTTTTGCGCGATGAGCAGTTCTTC. It encodes CASSQDGVLRDEQFF.

V gene TRBV6-1 combines with J gene TRBJ1-1; TRBD1 is a possible D gene (6 bases). The CDR3 extends over 11 amino acids. Germline loops: CDR1 MNHNS, CDR2 SASEGT. Trimming took 6 bases from V and 11 from J, leaving 13 bases between them. The DNA for the CDR3 is TGTGCCAGCAGCACCCCTGACAGGGCTTTCTTT. This translates into CASSTPDRAFF.

The V and J genes are TRBV27 and TRBJ2-2; 8 bases match TRBD2. The CDR3 consists of 15 residues. Trimming took 6 bases from V and 0 from J; bases not matched to a gene: 3. Germline-derived CDR1 and CDR2 are MNHEY and SMNVEV (reference sequence). The CDR3 loop reads CASRRLASNTGELFF. The CDR3 nucleotides are TGTGCCAGCAGAAGACTAGCGTCGAACACCGGGGAGCTGTTTTTT.

The chain has TRBV20-1 and TRBJ2-5; 7 bases are a match to TRBD1. Germline CDR1 and CDR2: DFQATT and SNEGSKA (reference sequence). The CDR3 runs to 13 residues. V gave up 4 bases and J gave up 5 bases; unmatched junction bases: 7. CDR3 in amino acids: CSAKATGWETQYF. As DNA, the CDR3 is TGCAGTGCTAAGGCGACAGGGTGGGAGACCCAGTACTTC.